What follows describes a single T cell receptor (beta chain). Clones were sequenced by immunoSEQ multiplex PCR, and TCRdb holds only the in-frame ones, with some missing. The sample has about 1.5 million clones; roughly 98% are singletons. The data were taken from a study of shared clonotypes between healthy human individuals. The J segment lost 10 bases and the V segment lost 4 bases, leaving 16 bases of the junction unmatched. This CDR3 comprises 16 residues. Germline values: CDR1 SNHLY, CDR2 FYNNEI. Sequencing was done on a sample of naive CD4+ T cells sorted from blood. Regarding subset: CD45RA+ positively selected. The chain combines TRBV2 with TRBJ2-1; 7 bases align to TRBD2. The origin of this receptor is a man under 40 in good health. In DNA form, the CDR3 reads TGTGCCAGCAGTGGACCTGCGGGAGTTACATTCGGGGAGCAGTTCTTC. Translating it yields CASSGPAGVTFGEQFF.